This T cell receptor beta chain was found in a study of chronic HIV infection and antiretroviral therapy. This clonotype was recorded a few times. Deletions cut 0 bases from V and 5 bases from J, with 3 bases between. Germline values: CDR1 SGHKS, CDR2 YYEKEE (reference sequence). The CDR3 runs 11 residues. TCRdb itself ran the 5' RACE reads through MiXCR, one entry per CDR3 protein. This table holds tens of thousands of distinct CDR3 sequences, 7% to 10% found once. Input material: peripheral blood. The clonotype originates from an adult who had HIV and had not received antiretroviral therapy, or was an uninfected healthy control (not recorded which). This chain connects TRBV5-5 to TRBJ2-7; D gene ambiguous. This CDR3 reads CASSLGHEQYF. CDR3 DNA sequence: TGTGCCAGCAGCTTGGGGCACGAGCAGTACTTC.